This TCR beta chain was found in a study of long-term antiretroviral therapy in people with HIV (dated 2022 in TCRdb). At the level of the whole study: The earliest samples were collected approximately a decade before the 2015 WHO recommendation for immediate ART, a period when ART was typically delayed until CD4 counts fell. A retrospective serial study tested whether ART initiation and durable HIV suppression were associated with changes in peripheral blood TRB repertoire composition and diversity. A total of over 150 cryopreserved PBMC samples came from a few dozen adults with confirmed HIV infection and were collected serially over a mean of approximately six years (range 1-12). Of the approximately 30 participants with HIV, some 12 were female. No cross-contamination during QIAcube processing was seen in test extractions of a monoclonal T-cell line run alongside 33 polyclonal samples.

Between the V and J ends, shortened by 4 bases and 1 base respectively, the junction contains 11 bases. CDR1 and CDR2, per the germline V gene, are SNHLY and FYNNEI. The CDR3 holds 14 amino acids from the cysteine to the phenylalanine. The DNA shown is the 42-base CDR3, in frame from base 1. Worth noting for this clone: It lacks a known antigen. No quality values exist for individual bases; no much larger clone is one base distant.

Overall study outcomes, separate from this receptor: The samples span the years 2004 to 2017, and the ART regimens used at that time may not be as effective as current regimens. CDR3 length ranges in HIV repertoires were narrower than in controls, and network structure suggested an antigen-experienced repertoire with only a slight naive shift after ART. At every time point, the repertoire was dominated by expanded TRB clones first identified before ART initiation, although this dominance fluctuated and, in many PLHIV, declined after ART. A significant increase in TRB diversity was found to be associated with ART initiation, although TRB diversity was observed to remain significantly below that of transplant donor controls even after long-term ART. Owing to limited PBMC availability, only the TCR beta chain was sequenced, without alpha chain pairing. Inferences about post-ART repertoire changes are limited because no data were available on ART adherence, viral resistance or therapy changes. Because cell numbers in pre-ART samples were limited, unsorted PBMC were profiled instead of sorted CD4+ and CD8+ T cells.

To be included, a participant needed at least one PBMC sample from before ART initiation plus at least two post-ART samples. All participants with HIV were treated in the United States of America. Before DNA extraction, cryopreserved samples containing roughly 1-10 million PBMC were thawed and washed. At the time of the earliest PBMC sample, participants with HIV were aged between about 20 and 54 years. Per participant, PBMC samples came from 1-4 timepoints prior to ART initiation and 2-8 timepoints following ART initiation, for a median of 7 samples. For every participant, serial HIV viral load, CD4+ T-cell count, ART history and demographic data were obtained. Genomic DNA was extracted from unsorted PBMC with a Qiagen kit on a QIAcube, with processing performed in batches of 12 samples. The immunoSEQ hsTCRB v3.0 assay was used at survey level resolution for TRB variable region sequencing. The targeted TRB sequencing depth was about 40,000-55,000 T-cell genomes per sample. An Illumina MiSeq with a v3 150-cycle kit was used to sequence the pooled TRB libraries. From the authors' description of their analysis: Repertoire analysis was performed in R inside a reproducible Nextflow workflow that covered QC, data transformation and analysis. LymphoSeq2, an R package for AIRR-Seq data exploration, was used to implement custom analyses. A handful of samples yielding fewer than 5000 total TRB sequences were excluded, leaving roughly 200 analyzed HIV repertoires. Among the approximately 190 retained HIV repertoires, 59 were collected before ART initiation and roughly 130 after ART initiation. Repertoires were downsampled to 5000 TRB nucleotide sequences, with summary statistics averaged over 100 downsampling iterations. The analysis kept only TRB sequences whose CDR3 regions were at least seven amino acids long. Diversity was measured with a Shannon entropy-derived clonality score and the Gini coefficient. In the repertoire networks, any two of the top 5000 CDR3 amino acid sequences were linked whenever the two sequences differed by an edit distance of one. For TRB CDR3 amino acid sequences, GLIPH2 was used to predict antigen specificity groups and MHC restriction. CDR3 amino acid sequences were matched against VDJdb and McPAS-TCR to flag known CMV, EBV, HIV or tissue antigen associations. Pre-ART, post-ART and control groups were compared with Wilcoxon signed-rank tests and Holm-Bonferroni correction. Imported from immuneACCESS, the table was reduced by TCRdb to in-frame sequences with V and J called. These copies leave out some clones; in studies compared against another copy, an unresolved V gene accounts for under half, and the cause of the remainder is not known. V, J and clone size reflect that table, while D and trimming were determined from the DNA. This sample gives fewer than 45,000 clones in total; nearly 95% of them show up just once. The top ten clones comprise 2.5% to 3% of the sample.

Recombination joined TRBV2 with TRBJ2-7; tentative D gene TRBD1, with 6 bases matching. The sequence was collected from a woman between 45 and 65 years old with HIV. The sample in question was unsorted PBMCs, obtained 3.7 years after starting antiretroviral therapy. The CDR3 is CASSVTGGSYEQYF. The nucleotide sequence reads as follows: TGTGCCAGCAGTGTGACAGGAGGATCCTACGAGCAGTACTTC.